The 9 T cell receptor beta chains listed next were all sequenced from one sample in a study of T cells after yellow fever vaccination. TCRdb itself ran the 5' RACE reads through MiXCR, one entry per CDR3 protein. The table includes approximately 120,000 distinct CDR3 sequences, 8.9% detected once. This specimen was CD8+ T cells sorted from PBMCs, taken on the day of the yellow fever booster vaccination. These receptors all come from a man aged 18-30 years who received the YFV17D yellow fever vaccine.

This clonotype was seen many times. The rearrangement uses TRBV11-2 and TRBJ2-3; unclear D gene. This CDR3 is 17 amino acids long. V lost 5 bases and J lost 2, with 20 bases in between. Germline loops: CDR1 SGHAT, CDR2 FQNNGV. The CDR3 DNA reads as TGTGCCAGCAGCGTAACCGACGGAGTCCCTCTCACAGATACGCAGTATTTT. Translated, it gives CASSVTDGVPLTDTQYF. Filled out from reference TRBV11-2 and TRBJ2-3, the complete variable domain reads EAGVAQSPRYKIIEKRQSVAFWCNPISGHATLYWYQQILGQGPKLLIQFQNNGVVDDSQLPKDRFSAERLKGVDSTLKIQPAKLEDSAVYLCASSVTDGVPLTDTQYFGPGTRLTVL.

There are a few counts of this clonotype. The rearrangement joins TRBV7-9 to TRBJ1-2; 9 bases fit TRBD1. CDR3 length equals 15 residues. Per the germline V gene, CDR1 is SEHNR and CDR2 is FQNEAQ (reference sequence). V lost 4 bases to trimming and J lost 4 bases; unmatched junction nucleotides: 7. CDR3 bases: TGTGCCAGCAGCTCACGACAGGGGGGCTTCTATGGCTACACCTTC. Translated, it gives CASSSRQGGFYGYTF.

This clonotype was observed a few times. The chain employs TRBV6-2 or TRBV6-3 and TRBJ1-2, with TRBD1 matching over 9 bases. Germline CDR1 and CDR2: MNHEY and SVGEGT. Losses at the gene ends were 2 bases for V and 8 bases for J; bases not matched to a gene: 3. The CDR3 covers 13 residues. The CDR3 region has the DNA TGTGCCAGCAGTTACGGTACAGGGGGCGGCTACACCTTC. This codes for CASSYGTGGGYTF.

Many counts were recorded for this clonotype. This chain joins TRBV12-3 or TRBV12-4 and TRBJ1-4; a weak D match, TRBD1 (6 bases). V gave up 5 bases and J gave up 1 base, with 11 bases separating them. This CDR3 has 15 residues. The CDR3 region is CASSNGQLTNEKLFF. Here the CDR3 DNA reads TGTGCCAGCAGTAACGGACAGTTAACTAATGAAAAACTGTTTTTT.

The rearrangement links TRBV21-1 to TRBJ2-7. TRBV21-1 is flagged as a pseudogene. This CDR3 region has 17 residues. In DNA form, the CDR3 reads TGTGCCAGCAGCAAAACGTGGTGGCAGCCTAAAGCTAACGAGCAGTACGTC. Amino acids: CASSKTWWQPKANEQYV.

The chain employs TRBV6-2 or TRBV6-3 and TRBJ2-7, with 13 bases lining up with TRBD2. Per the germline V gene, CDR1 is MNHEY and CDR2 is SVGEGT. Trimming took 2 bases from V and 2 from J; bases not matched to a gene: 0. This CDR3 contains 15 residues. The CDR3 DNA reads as TGTGCCAGCAGTTACGGACTAGCGGGGGCCTACGAGCAGTACGTC. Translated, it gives CASSYGLAGAYEQYV.

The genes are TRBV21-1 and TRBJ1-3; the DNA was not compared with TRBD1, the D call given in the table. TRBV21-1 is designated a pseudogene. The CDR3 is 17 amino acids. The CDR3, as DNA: TGTGCCAGCAGCACCCAGTCCGGGGGAGGAAGTGGAAACACCATATATTTT. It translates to CASSTQSGGGSGNTIYF.

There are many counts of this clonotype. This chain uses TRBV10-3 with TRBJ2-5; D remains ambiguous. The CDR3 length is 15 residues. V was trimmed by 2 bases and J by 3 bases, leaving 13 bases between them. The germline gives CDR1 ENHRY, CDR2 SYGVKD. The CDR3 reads CAISEPLGVKETQYF. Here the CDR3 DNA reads TGTGCCATCAGTGAGCCGCTCGGAGTTAAAGAGACCCAGTACTTC.

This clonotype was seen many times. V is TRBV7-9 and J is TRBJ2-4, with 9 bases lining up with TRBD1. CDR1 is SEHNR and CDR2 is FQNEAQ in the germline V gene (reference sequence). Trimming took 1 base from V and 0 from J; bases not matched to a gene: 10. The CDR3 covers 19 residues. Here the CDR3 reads CASSLGPGTGNRAKNIQYF. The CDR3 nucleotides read TGTGCCAGCAGCTTAGGTCCCGGGACAGGGAACCGAGCCAAAAACATTCAGTACTTC.